A selection of T cell receptor beta chains follows, all from one sample in a study of OX40 agonist ivuxolimab in advanced cancers. Here immunoSEQ multiplex PCR was the method, and the copy in TCRdb shows in-frame clones only, minus some. This table holds about 38,000 clones, almost 80% found once. The material sequenced was CD4+ or CD8+ T cells sorted from blood, taken in a trial of the OX40 agonist ivuxolimab. The receptor source for this set is an adult with an advanced solid tumor such as melanoma, head and neck, liver or kidney cancer. Each CDR3 is given with its conserved first and last residue. D genes are given only for firm matches. Clone size appears in some rows only: once, few, many, or a class for an expanded clone.

clone_size	v_call	j_call	d_call	cdr3_aa
NA	TRBV6-5	TRBJ2-3	NA	CASSYGVSSTDTQYF
NA	TRBV30	TRBJ2-3	TRBD1	CAWSETLPGAGGLCWDTQYF
NA	TRBV7-6	TRBJ1-1	TRBD1	CASSYGQGTSNTEAFF
NA	TRBV18	TRBJ2-7	NA	CASSPGTEQYF
once	TRBV6-1	TRBJ2-3	TRBD1	CAGGQGQGTQYF
once	TRBV19	TRBJ2-2	TRBD2	CASSPSAGTNTGELFF
NA	TRBV7-9	TRBJ2-7	NA	CASSLGRYEQYF
NA	TRBV7-2	TRBJ2-2	NA	CASSPDGGGPVTGELFF
few	TRBV6-6	TRBJ2-1	TRBD2	CASSYIAGNEQFF
NA	TRBV5-1	TRBJ2-1	TRBD1	CASSFTGGSNEQFF
NA	TRBV5-1	TRBJ2-6	NA	CASRPGISGANVLTF
few	TRBV7-9	TRBJ2-1	NA	CASSLSGLNEQFF
NA	TRBV19	TRBJ1-5	NA	CASMGGSGRHF
NA	TRBV23-1	TRBJ1-2	TRBD1	CASDRQGARNGYTF
NA	TRBV14	TRBJ2-5	NA	CASSQTGETQYF
NA	TRBV11-1	TRBJ2-1	TRBD2	CASSPGTSGYNEQFF
medium-sized	TRBV30	TRBJ1-2	NA	CAWSVGGVGYGYTF
few	TRBV19	TRBJ2-6	NA	CASTKVGHSGANVLTF
NA	TRBV27	TRBJ2-7	NA	CASSLLGTYEQYF
few	TRBV7-3	TRBJ2-3	NA	CASSPRSSTDTQYF
NA	TRBV10-3	TRBJ2-1	NA	CAIEQGNEQFF
NA	TRBV19	TRBJ1-1	TRBD1	CASGWTGNTEAFF
NA	TRBV6-6	TRBJ2-1	NA	CASAKSSYNEQFF
once	TRBV12-5	TRBJ2-3	TRBD2	CASVPRGVPSTDTQYF
NA	TRBV6-4	TRBJ1-2	NA	CASSGMRERGFYGYTF
NA	TRBV7-2	TRBJ2-7	NA	CASSSERAYEQYF
few	TRBV4-1	TRBJ1-5	NA	CASSQSFSGYSNQPQHF
NA	TRBV6-1	TRBJ2-1	NA	CASGLGVGEQFF
NA	TRBV6-5	TRBJ1-1	NA	CASSSPGTSEAFF
NA	TRBV30	TRBJ2-1	NA	CAWSRQASNEQFF
NA	TRBV9	TRBJ2-3	NA	CASSVRPNTDTQYF
NA	TRBV27	TRBJ2-3	NA	CATSRDMTTDTQYF
NA	TRBV5-1	TRBJ1-1	NA	CASSLGAKTGEEAFF
few	TRBV19	TRBJ2-4	NA	CASREGPKNIQYF
few	TRBV7-2	TRBJ1-1	TRBD1	CASSLYGGQLNTEAFF
NA	TRBV2	TRBJ2-1	NA	CASNGQAYNEQFF
NA	TRBV7-2	TRBJ1-2	NA	CASSLRSANDYGYTF
NA	TRBV5-1	TRBJ2-3	TRBD1	CASSLGQGESDTQYF
few	TRBV11-2	TRBJ1-5	NA	CASSLASGQPQHF
NA	TRBV27	TRBJ1-1	NA	CASSLLGGAAFF
NA	TRBV4-3	TRBJ2-3	TRBD2	CASSQDIAGGPSDTQYF
NA	TRBV4-3	TRBJ2-7	NA	CASSQGVVRYSEQYF
NA	TRBV13	TRBJ2-7	NA	CASSGAINEQYF
NA	TRBV19	TRBJ1-2	NA	CASSIRWGLNYGYTF
NA	TRBV27	TRBJ1-5	NA	CASRSLGQPQHF
NA	TRBV30	TRBJ2-7	NA	CAWSEGSWEQYF
NA	TRBV4-2	TRBJ1-6	NA	CASSQEGQGDSPLHF
NA	TRBV27	TRBJ1-4	NA	CASSPQAGAGEKLFF
NA	TRBV28	TRBJ1-2	NA	CASSRTNYGYTF
few	TRBV4-3	TRBJ2-7	TRBD1	CASSPGTVSYEQYF
NA	TRBV4-3	TRBJ2-7	TRBD1	CASSQGAGQGGEQYF
NA	TRBV28	TRBJ1-2	TRBD1	CASSLHSGTENYGYTF
few	TRBV20-1	TRBJ2-5	TRBD2	CSGTRGETQYF